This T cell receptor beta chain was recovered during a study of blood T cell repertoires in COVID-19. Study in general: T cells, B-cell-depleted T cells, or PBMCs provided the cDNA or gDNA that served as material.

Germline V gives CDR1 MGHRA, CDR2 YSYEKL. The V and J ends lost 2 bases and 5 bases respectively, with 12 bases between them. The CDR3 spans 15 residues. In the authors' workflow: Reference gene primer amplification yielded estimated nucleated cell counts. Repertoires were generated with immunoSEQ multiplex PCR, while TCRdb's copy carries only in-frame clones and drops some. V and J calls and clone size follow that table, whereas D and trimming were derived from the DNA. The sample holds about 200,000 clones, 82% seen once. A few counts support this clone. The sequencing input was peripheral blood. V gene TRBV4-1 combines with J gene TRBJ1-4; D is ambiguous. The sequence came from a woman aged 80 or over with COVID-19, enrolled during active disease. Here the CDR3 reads CASSQSQRENEKLFF. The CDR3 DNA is TGCGCCAGCAGCCAATCGCAACGGGAGAATGAAAAACTGTTTTTT.